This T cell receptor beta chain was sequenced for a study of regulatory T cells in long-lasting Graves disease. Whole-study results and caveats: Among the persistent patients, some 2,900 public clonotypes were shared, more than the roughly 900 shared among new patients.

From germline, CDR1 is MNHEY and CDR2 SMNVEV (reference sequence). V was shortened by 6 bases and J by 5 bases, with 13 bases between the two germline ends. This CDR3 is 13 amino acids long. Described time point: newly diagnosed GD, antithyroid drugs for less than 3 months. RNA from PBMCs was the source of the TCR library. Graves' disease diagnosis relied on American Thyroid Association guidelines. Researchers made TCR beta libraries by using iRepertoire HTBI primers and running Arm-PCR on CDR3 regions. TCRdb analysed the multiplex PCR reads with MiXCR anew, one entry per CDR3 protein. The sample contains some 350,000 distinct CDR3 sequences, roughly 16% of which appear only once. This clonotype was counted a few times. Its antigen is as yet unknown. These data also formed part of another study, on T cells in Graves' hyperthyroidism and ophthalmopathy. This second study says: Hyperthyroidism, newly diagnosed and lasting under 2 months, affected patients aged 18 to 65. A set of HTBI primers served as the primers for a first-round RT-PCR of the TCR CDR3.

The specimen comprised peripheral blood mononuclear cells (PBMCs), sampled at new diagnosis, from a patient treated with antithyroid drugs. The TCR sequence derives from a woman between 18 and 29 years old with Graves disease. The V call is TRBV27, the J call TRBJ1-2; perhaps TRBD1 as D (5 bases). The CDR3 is CASRPGGVYGYTF. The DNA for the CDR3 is TGTGCCAGCAGGCCTGGGGGGGTTTATGGCTACACCTTC.